This TCR beta chain was recorded in a study of spatial heterogeneity in lung cancer. The overall study: Tumor-region counts of TCR transcripts tracked strongly with a T cell module score from matched bulk RNA-seq.

V lost 5 bases and J lost 2, with 9 bases in between. This CDR3 has 13 residues. Germline loops: CDR1 MNHEY, CDR2 SVGAGI. Study-wide points: Higher tumor mutation counts went along with higher counts of expanded intratumoral alpha and beta TCRs.

In this sample, this clonotype is medium-sized (0.01 to 0.1%). Its matching antigen is unknown. The time point was: sample taken at primary tumor resection. TCRdb reprocessed the 5' RACE reads with MiXCR, giving one entry per CDR3 protein. This table has about 2,200 distinct CDR3 sequences, 15% appearing once. J is TRBJ1-2 and V is TRBV6-5; weak D call: TRBD1 (5 bases). Sequenced material: lung tumor tissue, taken at surgery. This sequence originates from a male donor with early-stage non-small cell lung cancer. This CDR3 is CASSPRGNYGYTF. The CDR3 nucleotides read TGTGCCAGCAGTCCGAGGGGAAACTATGGCTACACCTTC.